Reported below is one T cell receptor beta chain. The antigen is unknown. These data belong to a study of CD8 T cells in ankylosing spondylitis. Study results and limitations: What appeared characteristic of ankylosing spondylitis blood was a TCR beta motif of seven to nine highly homologous variants.

TCRdb reprocessed the 5' RACE reads with MiXCR, giving one entry per CDR3 protein. Seen here are more than 600,000 distinct CDR3 sequences, around 19% observed once, and the top ten hold under 20%. This CDR3 contains 13 residues. The V end was cut by 6 bases, the J end by 4 bases, with 10 bases between. The TCR was taken from a male donor with ankylosing spondylitis. This chain joins TRBV12-3 or TRBV12-4 and TRBJ2-1, with a weak D call TRBD2 (6 bases). Sequencing was carried out using blood, either unsorted or a sorted T cell fraction (not recorded which). The CDR3 protein is CASRGEAYNEQFF. CDR3 coding DNA: TGTGCCAGCAGGGGGGAGGCATACAATGAGCAGTTCTTC.